The T cell receptor (beta chain) described here comes from a study of control samples from healthy donors and cancer patients (dated by TCRdb to between 2020 and 2021). As concerns this clone: There is no known antigen for this receptor. The input lacks base qualities; no much larger clone sits a single base away.

Library creation used the immunoSEQ multiplex PCR assay. TCRdb stores this immuneACCESS table with in-frame sequences only. Part of the clones is absent; in the studies checked, under half of the shortfall reflects unresolved V genes, and no reason is known for the rest. For this sample the table gives fewer than 250,000 clones, of which roughly nine tenths were detected only once. The ten largest clones represent approximately 2% of the sample. CDR1 and CDR2 are read off the germline V gene as MGHRA and YSYEKL. The CDR3 numbers 15 residues from cysteine through phenylalanine. Kept here is only the CDR3 DNA, which spans 45 bases and is read in frame from base 1. Cut back by 3 bases and 4 bases, the V and J ends lie 13 bases apart.

The V and J genes are TRBV4-1 and TRBJ2-1, with a tentative D call of TRBD1 or TRBD2, each matching 5 bases. The sequence was obtained from a man aged 30 to 45 in good health. The sequenced sample was blood. The sequenced DNA: TGCGCCAGCAGCCAGCCGGGACCGGTTTACAATGAGCAGTTCTTC. Its translation reads: CASSQPGPVYNEQFF.